The following is a TCR beta chain sequence with its context. What antigen it recognizes has not been identified. One base away there is no much larger clone; base qualities are not given. Deletion took 0 bases off V and 7 bases off J, with a span of 7 bases between the germline ends. The CDR3 covers 14 residues, taking in both the cysteine and the phenylalanine. Only the CDR3 region is kept as DNA, spanning 42 bases read in frame from base 1. According to the germline V gene (reference sequence), CDR1 reads LNHNV and CDR2 reads YYDKDF. Using the deep immunoSEQ assay, multiplex PCR amplified TCR CDR3 regions from genomic DNA. Extracted genomic DNA from each cell subset was distributed evenly across all wells of several immunoSEQ 96-well plates, and each plate was treated as a replicate. For sorted subsets, each replicate PCR was loaded with approximately 200 ng genomic DNA, equivalent to approximately 27,000 T cell genomes. The purified libraries were quantified using a Qubit 3.0 fluorometer, sized with a Bioanalyzer 2100, and then quantified again using the KAPA Library Quantification kit. Each immunoSEQ 96-well plate was sequenced on its own single-read 150-cycle Illumina NextSeq 550 flow cell. Concerning the study's data processing: Because the immunoSEQ output included only junctional sequences and no quality scores, the filtering could not be the same as the filtering used for full-length reads. Sequences were annotated with PyIR, a Python wrapper for IgBLAST v1.9, using IMGT germline references to assign V/J genes and CDR3. Reads were filtered out if the reads had weak V/J assignments (E-value above 1e-6), no CDR3, stop codons, out-of-frame junctions, or ambiguous translated residues. A V3J clonotype was defined by an identical inferred V gene, J gene, and CDR3 amino acid sequence. Percentage overlap between repertoires was calculated by dividing the number of shared unique clonotypes by the size of the smaller repertoire. Richness of each repertoire was evaluated using RTK rarefaction, the Chao1 estimator, and Recon v2.1 estimates of unobserved clonotypes. Generation probabilities were computed with OLGA for all TCRbeta clonotypes obtained by the gDNA method from several donors. What TCRdb holds here is the immuneACCESS table cut down to in-frame rearrangements. Part of the clones is not present; checked against another copy, under half of the missing clones reflect an unresolved V gene, and the others are unexplained. That table furnishes V, J and clone size, whereas the DNA furnished D and trimming. Recorded for this sample are approximately 980,000 clones; over 60% of them occurred a single time. The ten largest clones represent roughly 1.5% of the sample.

This record comes from a study of shared clonotypes between healthy human individuals (dated by TCRdb to 2018 to 2020). In terms of the full investigation: Two women and a few men aged 18 to 49 years were included in the cohort. For each donor, CD4 naive and CD4 memory were each given three plates, CD8 naive was given two plates, and CD8 memory was given one plate. Each donor's leukapheresis produced roughly between roughly 0.85 and 9 billion PBMCs. The study deeply sequenced blood TCR repertoires of five healthy adults to estimate repertoire size and the extent of clonotype sharing between individuals. To increase sequencing depth and limit assay-specific biases, TCR repertoire library preparation and sequencing were carried out by different laboratories using diverse techniques. Study-wide conclusions, independent of this receptor: Naive subsets generally had larger estimated clonotype richness than memory subsets did. Incomplete sequencing was indicated by rarefaction of sorted-subset datasets, despite the large sequencing depth. Because the study included a small number of donors, the genetic and exposure-history diversity represented was limited. Only blood was sampled, and tissue TCR repertoires likely differ from those in blood. Pairwise subsampling led to the expectation that sequencing depth would affect the degree of clonotype sharing among donors. Compared with non-shared clonotypes, clonotypes shared by all four sorted-subset donors had higher generation probabilities. Sharing across several donors was observed for roughly 5.4% of naive CD4, over 3% of naive CD8, 2.3% of memory CD4, and around 0.42% of memory CD8 clonotypes.

The donors were healthy, HIV-negative adults who had no recently reported acute infections or vaccinations. All donors were Caucasian adults living in Nashville, Tennessee, USA. Magnetic negative selection was used to enrich CD4+ T cells, after which naive cells were positively selected on CD45RA and the negative fraction became the memory subset. Blood was obtained by leukapheresis, after which PBMCs were separated by Ficoll-Histopaque density gradient centrifugation and cryopreserved in liquid nitrogen vapor phase. Analytical flow cytometry was used to check the purity and quantity of each magnetically sorted T cell population. Genomic DNA was isolated from every sorted fraction and measured by UV absorbance on a Nanodrop 2000c.

The receptor was derived from a man aged 18 to 29 in good health. The specimen sequenced was memory CD4+ T cells sorted from blood. What the cell subset or site label conveys for this sample: CD45RA-negative fraction. The chain is assembled from TRBV15 and TRBJ1-6; the D gene cannot be resolved reliably. The CDR3 has the sequence CATSREGLNSPLHF. The DNA sequence follows: TGTGCCACCAGCAGAGAAGGGTTGAATTCACCCCTCCACTTT.